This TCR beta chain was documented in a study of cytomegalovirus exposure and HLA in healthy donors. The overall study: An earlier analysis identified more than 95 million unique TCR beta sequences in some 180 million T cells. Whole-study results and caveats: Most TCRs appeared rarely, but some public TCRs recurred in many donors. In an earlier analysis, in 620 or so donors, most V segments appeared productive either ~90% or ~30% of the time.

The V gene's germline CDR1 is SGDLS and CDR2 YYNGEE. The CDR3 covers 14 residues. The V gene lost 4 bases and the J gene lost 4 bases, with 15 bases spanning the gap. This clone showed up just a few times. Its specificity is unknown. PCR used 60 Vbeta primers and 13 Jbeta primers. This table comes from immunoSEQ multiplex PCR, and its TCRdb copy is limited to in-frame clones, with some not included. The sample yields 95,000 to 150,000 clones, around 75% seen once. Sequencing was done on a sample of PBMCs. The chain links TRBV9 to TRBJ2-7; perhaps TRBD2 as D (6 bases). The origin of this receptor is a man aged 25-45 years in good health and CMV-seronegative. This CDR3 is CASSLGGSLYEQYF. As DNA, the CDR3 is TGTGCCAGCAGCCTCGGGGGTAGCTTGTACGAGCAGTACTTC.